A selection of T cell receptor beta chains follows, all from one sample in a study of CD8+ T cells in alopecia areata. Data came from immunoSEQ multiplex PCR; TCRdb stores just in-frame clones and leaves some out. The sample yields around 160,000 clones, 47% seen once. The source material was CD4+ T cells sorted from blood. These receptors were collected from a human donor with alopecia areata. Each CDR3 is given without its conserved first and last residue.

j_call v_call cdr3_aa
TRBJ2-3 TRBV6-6 ASSSTDTQY
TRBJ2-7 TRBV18 ASSTDRIYEQY
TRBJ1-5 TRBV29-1 SVAGQGGQPQH
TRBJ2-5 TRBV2 ASTGAQETQY
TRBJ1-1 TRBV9 ASSEGDRLHTEAF
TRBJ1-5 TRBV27 ASSLEPTGRQPQH
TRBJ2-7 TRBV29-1 SDGQSGSYEQY
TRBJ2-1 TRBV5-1 ASSPPPAAEQF
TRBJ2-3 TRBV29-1 SVAKREGGDTQY
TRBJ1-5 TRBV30 AWSQTGQPQH